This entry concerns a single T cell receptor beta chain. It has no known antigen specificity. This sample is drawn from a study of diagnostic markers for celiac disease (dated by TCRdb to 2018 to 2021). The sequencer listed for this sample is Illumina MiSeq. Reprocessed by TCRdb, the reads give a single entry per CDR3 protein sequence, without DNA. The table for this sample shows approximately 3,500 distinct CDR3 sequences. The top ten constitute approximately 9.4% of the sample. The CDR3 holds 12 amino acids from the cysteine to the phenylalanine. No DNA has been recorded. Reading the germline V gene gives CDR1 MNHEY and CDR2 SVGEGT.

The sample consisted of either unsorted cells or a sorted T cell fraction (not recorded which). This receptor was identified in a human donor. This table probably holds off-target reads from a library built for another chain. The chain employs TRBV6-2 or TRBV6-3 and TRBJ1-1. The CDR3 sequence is CASCAMNTEAFF.